This T cell receptor (beta chain) was captured in a study of blood T cell repertoires in COVID-19. About the study: COVID-19 samples collected from the United States, Italy and Spain covered acute and convalescent phases. Nucleic acid was either cDNA or gDNA, and it came from T cells, B-cell-depleted T cells, or PBMCs.

In the original processing: Amplification of reference gene primers was used by the study to estimate nucleated cell counts. Repertoires were generated with immunoSEQ multiplex PCR, while TCRdb's copy carries only in-frame clones and drops some. V, J and clone size reflect that table, while D and trimming were determined from the DNA. Of tens of thousands of clones listed, about 85% are singletons. This clone was seen only once. Other nucleotide sequences from this sample produce the same CDR3. The sequencing sample was made of peripheral blood. This receptor was obtained from a man between 65 and 85 years old with acute or convalescent COVID-19.

This CDR3 is CASSLQGNEKLFF. CDR3 bases: TGTGCCAGCAGTTTACAGGGTAATGAAAAACTGTTTTTT. V gene TRBV2 combines with J gene TRBJ1-4; tentatively, D is TRBD1 (6 bases). Germline CDR1 reads SNHLY; CDR2 reads FYNNEI. Trimming took 5 bases from V and 4 from J, leaving 8 bases between them. The CDR3 length is 13 residues.